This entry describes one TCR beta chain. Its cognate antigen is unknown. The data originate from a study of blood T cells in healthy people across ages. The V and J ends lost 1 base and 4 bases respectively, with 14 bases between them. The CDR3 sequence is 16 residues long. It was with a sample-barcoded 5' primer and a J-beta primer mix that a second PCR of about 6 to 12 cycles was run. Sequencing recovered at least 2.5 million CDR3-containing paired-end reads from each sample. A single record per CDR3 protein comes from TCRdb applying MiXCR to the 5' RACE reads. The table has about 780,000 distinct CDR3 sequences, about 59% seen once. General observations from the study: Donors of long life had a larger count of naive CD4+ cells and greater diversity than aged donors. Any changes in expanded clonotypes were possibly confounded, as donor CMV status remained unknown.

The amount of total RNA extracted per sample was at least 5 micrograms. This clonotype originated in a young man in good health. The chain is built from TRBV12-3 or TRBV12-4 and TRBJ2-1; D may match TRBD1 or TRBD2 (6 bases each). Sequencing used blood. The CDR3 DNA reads TGTGCCAGCAGTTTAGAAGTGGGGGCGGGATACAATGAGCAGTTCTTC. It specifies CASSLEVGAGYNEQFF.